This TCR beta chain was recorded in a study of T cells in Graves' hyperthyroidism and ophthalmopathy. Patients were excluded because of uncontrolled infection, other autoimmune disease, pregnancy or lactation. This clonotype was observed at least ten times. Regions amplified from RNA transcripts were the TCR beta CDR3 regions. Researchers ran a first-round RT-PCR on the TCR CDR3 using the HTBI primer set. TCRdb re-called the multiplex PCR reads through MiXCR, storing one row per CDR3 protein. This repertoire shows about 640,000 distinct CDR3 sequences, approximately 14% found once; its top ten account for approximately 12%. The sequencing input was blood. The clonotype was recovered from a woman aged 45-60 years with Graves' ophthalmopathy.

The CDR3 here is CAWSVSFSTEAFF. In DNA, the CDR3 is TGTGCCTGGAGTGTCTCTTTTAGCACTGAAGCTTTCTTT. The V gene is TRBV30, the J gene TRBJ1-1; D remains unclear. Germline assignment: CDR1 GTSNPN and CDR2 SVGIG (reference sequence). The V and J ends lost 0 bases and 4 bases respectively, with 9 bases between them. The CDR3 extends over 13 amino acids.